This TCR beta chain was sequenced for a study of beta chain features in type 1 diabetes. Whole-study findings and limits: Among all four CD4+ subsets, Type 1 diabetes patients had TCRB CDR3s that were moderately but significantly shorter. Sampled from patients, naive, central memory and Treg TCRB repertoires appeared more similar than those sampled from healthy donors.

A few counts support this clone. Its antigen remains unidentified. Isolated RNA was reverse transcribed in full, so expressed TCRB transcripts were sequenced. Sequenced naive, central memory and regulatory T cell samples produced an average of around 3.5 million reads. Data came from immunoSEQ multiplex PCR; TCRdb stores just in-frame clones and leaves some out. The profile shows some 190,000 clones, approximately 8% of them singletons. The CDR3 loop spans 15 amino acids. Germline lookup yields CDR1 MGHDK and CDR2 SYGVNS. The V segment lost 3 bases and the J segment 3 bases; nucleotides outside the gene matches: 4. Every single donor gave one heparinised blood draw, and these averaged roughly 120 mL.

This chain connects TRBV25-1 to TRBJ2-1; 8 bases are shared with TRBD1. Sequenced input: central memory CD4+ T cells from blood. The sequence was collected from a woman between 40 and 55 years old with type 1 diabetes. The CDR3 DNA reads as TGTGCCAGCAGTGATGACAGGGGATTCTACAATGAGCAGTTCTTC. Translating gives CASSDDRGFYNEQFF.